This T cell receptor (beta chain) was found in a study of blood T cell repertoires in COVID-19. The wider study: COVID-19 samples collected from the United States, Italy and Spain covered acute and convalescent phases. PBMCs, B-cell-depleted T cells, or T cells were the source of the cDNA or gDNA that made up the material.

Original analysis: Reference gene primer amplification yielded estimated nucleated cell counts. The protocol was immunoSEQ multiplex PCR, while the TCRdb copy is restricted to in-frame clones and leaves out a portion. The DNA gave D and trimming, while V, J and clone size come from that table. This table holds over 300,000 clones, nearly 90% found once. There are 15 residues in the CDR3. Germline values: CDR1 LGHNA, CDR2 YNFKEQ. Trimming took 4 bases from V and 0 from J, leaving 12 bases between them. The chain has TRBV4-2 and TRBJ1-1; TRBD1 is a possible D gene (6 bases). Sequences were obtained from peripheral blood. The receptor's source is a man in his late teens or twenties with active or convalescent COVID-19. CDR3 amino acids: CASSRGQSLNTEAFF. CDR3 nucleotides: TGTGCCAGCAGCCGAGGACAGAGCTTGAACACTGAAGCTTTCTTT.